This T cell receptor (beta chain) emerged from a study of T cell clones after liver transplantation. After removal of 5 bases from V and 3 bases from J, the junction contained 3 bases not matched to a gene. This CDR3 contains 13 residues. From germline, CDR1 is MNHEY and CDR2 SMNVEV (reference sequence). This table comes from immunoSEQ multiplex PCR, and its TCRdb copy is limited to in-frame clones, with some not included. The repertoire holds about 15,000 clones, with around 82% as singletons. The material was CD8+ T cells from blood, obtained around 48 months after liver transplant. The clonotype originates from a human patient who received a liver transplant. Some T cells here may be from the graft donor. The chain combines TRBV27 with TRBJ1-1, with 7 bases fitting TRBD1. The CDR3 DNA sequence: TGTGCCAGCAGTGACAGGGTGCACACTGAAGCTTTCTTT. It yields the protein CASSDRVHTEAFF.